The sequence of this T cell receptor (beta chain) was determined in a study of T cells in Graves' hyperthyroidism and ophthalmopathy. This clonotype was seen ten or more times. Stable disease denoted Graves' hyperthyroidism without ophthalmopathy progression within 18 months. A roughly 10 ml volume of fresh peripheral blood provided the PBMCs. TCR beta CDR3 region amplification was performed from RNA transcripts. TCR CDR3 regions were first amplified by RT-PCR with HTBI primers. TCRdb re-analysed the multiplex PCR reads in MiXCR, keeping a single row per CDR3 protein. The sample lists 350,000 to 450,000 distinct CDR3 sequences, approximately 15% occurring once. This CDR3 region has 14 residues. Trimming stripped 10 bases from V and 4 bases from J, with 19 bases between.

This chain uses TRBV12-3 or TRBV12-4 with TRBJ1-1; tentatively, D is TRBD1 (5 bases). The sample consisted of blood. This receptor was obtained from a woman in her fifties or sixties with Graves' hyperthyroidism. The DNA for the CDR3 is TGTGCCACTAACGCCCAGGGAAGTAGCACTGAAGCTTTCTTT. This sequence encodes CATNAQGSSTEAFF.